This T cell receptor (beta chain) is drawn from a study of blood T cells in healthy people across ages. A second PCR, run for 7 to 11 cycles, used a sample-barcoded 5' primer plus a J-beta primer mix. Individual samples furnished no less than 2.5 million CDR3-containing paired-end reads apiece. One entry per CDR3 protein, called by TCRdb with MiXCR from the 5' RACE reads. The sample holds some 320,000 distinct CDR3 sequences; about 25% are singletons and the top ten take 29%. Staff drew approximately 9.1 milliliters of peripheral blood from each donor. The amount of total RNA extracted per sample was at least 5.5 micrograms. This clonotype came up a few times. Germline-derived CDR1 and CDR2 are KGHDR and SFDVKD. This CDR3 comprises 14 residues. Trimming took off 3 bases at V and 1 base at J, with 6 bases between the two ends.

V is TRBV24-1 and J is TRBJ1-5; possible D gene TRBD1, 5 bases. This receptor was obtained from a woman between 70 and 85 years old in good health. Sequences were obtained from blood. CDR3 loop: CATSDGGSNQPQHF. The CDR3 DNA follows: TGTGCCACCAGTGATGGGGGAAGCAATCAGCCCCAGCATTTT.